Listed below are T cell receptor beta chains from one sample, sequenced in a study of blood T cell repertoires in COVID-19. Using immunoSEQ multiplex PCR, the repertoire was profiled, and TCRdb retains in-frame clones only, with some absent. Among approximately 90,000 clones, 65% to 90% were seen once, and the ten largest hold 1% to 1.5%. The sequencing sample was made of peripheral blood. Receptors were obtained from a man at least 80 years old with active or convalescent COVID-19. Both conserved end residues are part of each CDR3. The order of the fields is J gene, D gene, V gene, clone size, CDR3 length, CDR3 protein, CDR3 DNA. The D gene is left open where the match is weak. Rows may omit the clone size; those that give it use once, few, many or a size class.

j_call: TRBJ2-3
d_call: NA
v_call: TRBV2
clone_size: once
cdr3_length: 17
cdr3_aa: CASSDLRRGARTDTQYF
cdr3_nt: TGTGCCAGCAGTGACTTGCGACGGGGGGCACGCACAGATACGCAGTATTTT

j_call: TRBJ1-1
d_call: TRBD1
v_call: TRBV11-3
clone_size: NA
cdr3_length: 15
cdr3_aa: CASSSGGSVNTEAFF
cdr3_nt: TGTGCCAGCAGCTCAGGGGGCTCGGTGAACACTGAAGCTTTCTTT

j_call: TRBJ1-2
d_call: TRBD1
v_call: TRBV6-1
clone_size: NA
cdr3_length: 15
cdr3_aa: CASSEYRDSLYGYTF
cdr3_nt: TGTGCCAGCAGTGAATATAGGGACAGTCTTTATGGCTACACCTTC

j_call: TRBJ2-3
d_call: TRBD2
v_call: TRBV9
clone_size: NA
cdr3_length: 15
cdr3_aa: CASSAGLAGADTQYF
cdr3_nt: TGTGCCAGCAGCGCGGGACTAGCGGGTGCAGATACGCAGTATTTT

j_call: TRBJ1-2
d_call: NA
v_call: TRBV7-2
clone_size: NA
cdr3_length: 15
cdr3_aa: CASSESARANYGYTF
cdr3_nt: TGTGCCAGCAGCGAAAGCGCCAGGGCTAACTATGGCTACACCTTC

j_call: TRBJ1-5
d_call: NA
v_call: TRBV11-2
clone_size: few
cdr3_length: 13
cdr3_aa: CASSLEHGQPQHF
cdr3_nt: TGTGCCAGCAGCTTAGAGCACGGGCAGCCCCAGCATTTT

j_call: TRBJ1-6
d_call: NA
v_call: TRBV5-6
clone_size: NA
cdr3_length: 14
cdr3_aa: CASRAVDTNSPLHF
cdr3_nt: TGTGCCAGCAGGGCCGTTGACACAAATTCACCCCTCCACTTT

j_call: TRBJ1-5
d_call: TRBD1
v_call: TRBV2
clone_size: NA
cdr3_length: 15
cdr3_aa: CASSPDRDNNQPQHF
cdr3_nt: TGTGCCAGCAGTCCGGACAGGGACAACAATCAGCCCCAGCATTTT

j_call: TRBJ1-4
d_call: TRBD1
v_call: TRBV10-3
clone_size: NA
cdr3_length: 13
cdr3_aa: CASGGQVGQKLFF
cdr3_nt: TGTGCCTCAGGAGGACAGGTGGGGCAAAAACTGTTTTTT

j_call: TRBJ2-6
d_call: NA
v_call: TRBV9
clone_size: NA
cdr3_length: 15
cdr3_aa: CASSVEGFGANVLTF
cdr3_nt: TGTGCCAGCAGCGTCGAGGGATTTGGGGCCAACGTCCTGACTTTC

j_call: TRBJ1-1
d_call: NA
v_call: TRBV12-3/TRBV12-4
clone_size: NA
cdr3_length: 12
cdr3_aa: CATWALNTEAFF
cdr3_nt: TGTGCCACCTGGGCCCTCAACACTGAAGCTTTCTTT

j_call: TRBJ1-1
d_call: NA
v_call: TRBV29-1
clone_size: once
cdr3_length: 14
cdr3_aa: CSVEARGGDTEAFF
cdr3_nt: TGCAGCGTTGAAGCCAGGGGTGGGGACACTGAAGCTTTCTTT

j_call: TRBJ2-2
d_call: NA
v_call: TRBV7-8
clone_size: NA
cdr3_length: 15
cdr3_aa: CASSLGGLNTGELFF
cdr3_nt: TGTGCCAGCAGCTTAGGCGGCCTCAACACCGGGGAGCTGTTTTTT

j_call: TRBJ1-5
d_call: NA
v_call: TRBV11-2
clone_size: NA
cdr3_length: 13
cdr3_aa: CASSTRVGQPQHF
cdr3_nt: TGTGCCAGCAGCACCAGGGTTGGTCAGCCCCAGCATTTT

j_call: TRBJ2-7
d_call: NA
v_call: TRBV12-3/TRBV12-4
clone_size: NA
cdr3_length: 13
cdr3_aa: CASSLRGLAEQYF
cdr3_nt: TGTGCCAGCAGTTTACGTGGGCTCGCCGAGCAGTACTTC

j_call: TRBJ1-1
d_call: TRBD1
v_call: TRBV5-1
clone_size: once
cdr3_length: 16
cdr3_aa: CASSKGQGYMNTEAFF
cdr3_nt: TGCGCCAGCAGCAAAGGACAGGGATACATGAACACTGAAGCTTTCTTT

j_call: TRBJ2-3
d_call: NA
v_call: TRBV28
clone_size: NA
cdr3_length: 14
cdr3_aa: CASSGTPAPDTQYF
cdr3_nt: TGTGCCAGCAGTGGGACACCCGCCCCAGATACGCAGTATTTT

j_call: TRBJ2-5
d_call: NA
v_call: TRBV3-1/TRBV3-2
clone_size: NA
cdr3_length: 13
cdr3_aa: CASSQDVESIQYF
cdr3_nt: TGTGCCAGCAGCCAAGATGTCGAGAGTATCCAGTACTTC

j_call: TRBJ2-1
d_call: TRBD2
v_call: TRBV11-2
clone_size: many
cdr3_length: 13
cdr3_aa: CASSTGLATEQFF
cdr3_nt: TGTGCCAGCAGCACGGGACTAGCCACCGAGCAGTTCTTC

j_call: TRBJ2-1
d_call: NA
v_call: TRBV24-1
clone_size: NA
cdr3_length: 15
cdr3_aa: CATSGGGASYNEQFF
cdr3_nt: TGTGCCACCAGTGGTGGGGGCGCTTCCTACAATGAGCAGTTCTTC

j_call: TRBJ1-5
d_call: NA
v_call: TRBV2
clone_size: NA
cdr3_length: 12
cdr3_aa: CASSESRQPQHF
cdr3_nt: TGTGCCAGCAGTGAATCGCGGCAGCCCCAGCATTTT

j_call: TRBJ2-7
d_call: NA
v_call: TRBV6-5
clone_size: NA
cdr3_length: 14
cdr3_aa: CASSSQGHRYEQYF
cdr3_nt: TGTGCCAGCAGTTCACAGGGTCATCGGTACGAGCAGTACTTC

j_call: TRBJ2-7
d_call: TRBD2
v_call: TRBV28
clone_size: NA
cdr3_length: 15
cdr3_aa: CASSSSSGGSYEQYF
cdr3_nt: TGTGCCAGCAGTAGTTCTAGCGGGGGCTCCTACGAGCAGTACTTC

j_call: TRBJ1-2
d_call: NA
v_call: TRBV12-3/TRBV12-4
clone_size: NA
cdr3_length: 13
cdr3_aa: CASSPGLSYGYTF
cdr3_nt: TGTGCCAGCAGCCCAGGGCTTAGCTATGGCTACACCTTC

j_call: TRBJ2-7
d_call: NA
v_call: TRBV15
clone_size: NA
cdr3_length: 16
cdr3_aa: CATSSASGLSSYEQYF
cdr3_nt: TGTGCCACCAGCTCAGCCTCGGGACTTAGCTCCTACGAGCAGTACTTC

j_call: TRBJ1-4
d_call: NA
v_call: TRBV5-8
clone_size: NA
cdr3_length: 15
cdr3_aa: CASSLLGQGNEKLFF
cdr3_nt: TGTGCCAGCAGCTTGTTGGGCCAGGGGAATGAAAAACTGTTTTTT

j_call: TRBJ1-2
d_call: NA
v_call: TRBV28
clone_size: NA
cdr3_length: 18
cdr3_aa: CASSLFPAGLDNNYGYTF
cdr3_nt: TGTGCCAGCAGTCTGTTTCCCGCGGGGCTGGATAATAACTATGGCTACACCTTC

j_call: TRBJ2-7
d_call: NA
v_call: TRBV21-1
clone_size: NA
cdr3_length: 18
cdr3_aa: CASSKGAVVGTTHYEQYF
cdr3_nt: TGTGCCAGCAGCAAAGGAGCCGTGGTCGGGACAACCCACTACGAGCAGTACTTC

j_call: TRBJ1-1
d_call: TRBD1
v_call: TRBV6-6
clone_size: NA
cdr3_length: 12
cdr3_aa: CAVRQGNTEAFF
cdr3_nt: TGTGCCGTCAGACAGGGCAACACTGAAGCTTTCTTT

j_call: TRBJ2-1
d_call: TRBD1
v_call: TRBV3-1/TRBV3-2
clone_size: NA
cdr3_length: 15
cdr3_aa: CASSQATGQTREQFF
cdr3_nt: TGTGCCAGCAGCCAAGCGACGGGACAGACACGCGAGCAGTTCTTC

j_call: TRBJ1-2
d_call: TRBD1
v_call: TRBV28
clone_size: NA
cdr3_length: 15
cdr3_aa: CASRDSGTGFFGYTF
cdr3_nt: TGTGCCAGCAGGGATTCCGGGACAGGGTTTTTCGGCTACACCTTC

j_call: TRBJ2-7
d_call: TRBD1
v_call: TRBV19
clone_size: NA
cdr3_length: 14
cdr3_aa: CASSITGQGFPGYF
cdr3_nt: TGTGCCAGTAGTATCACGGGACAGGGTTTTCCCGGGTACTTC

j_call: TRBJ2-2
d_call: NA
v_call: TRBV27
clone_size: NA
cdr3_length: 15
cdr3_aa: CASRMGGTGGGELFF
cdr3_nt: TGTGCCAGCAGAATGGGAGGCACCGGCGGCGGGGAGCTGTTTTTT

j_call: TRBJ2-7
d_call: TRBD1
v_call: TRBV7-6
clone_size: NA
cdr3_length: 15
cdr3_aa: CASSRRTGLNDEQYF
cdr3_nt: TGTGCCAGCAGCCGACGGACAGGATTGAATGACGAGCAGTACTTC

j_call: TRBJ2-1
d_call: TRBD2
v_call: TRBV14
clone_size: NA
cdr3_length: 16
cdr3_aa: CASSLVGRSVTDEQFF
cdr3_nt: TGTGCCAGCAGCCTGGTCGGGAGGTCGGTAACGGATGAGCAGTTCTTC

j_call: TRBJ2-3
d_call: NA
v_call: TRBV7-2
clone_size: NA
cdr3_length: 12
cdr3_aa: CASSSRSDTQYF
cdr3_nt: TGTGCCAGCAGCTCCCGTTCAGATACGCAGTATTTT

j_call: TRBJ2-7
d_call: TRBD1
v_call: TRBV19
clone_size: NA
cdr3_length: 15
cdr3_aa: CASTKSADRGYEQYF
cdr3_nt: TGTGCCAGTACCAAATCAGCCGACAGGGGCTACGAGCAGTACTTC

j_call: TRBJ1-1
d_call: NA
v_call: TRBV2
clone_size: few
cdr3_length: 13
cdr3_aa: CANSRDIDTEAFF
cdr3_nt: TGTGCCAACTCCCGGGACATCGACACTGAAGCTTTCTTT

j_call: TRBJ2-5
d_call: TRBD2
v_call: TRBV5-6
clone_size: NA
cdr3_length: 15
cdr3_aa: CASSFRLAGTETQYF
cdr3_nt: TGTGCCAGCAGCTTTAGGCTAGCGGGTACAGAGACCCAGTACTTC

j_call: TRBJ1-2
d_call: TRBD1
v_call: TRBV18
clone_size: NA
cdr3_length: 16
cdr3_aa: CASSPRRDRGAYGYTF
cdr3_nt: TGTGCCAGCTCACCACGCCGGGACAGGGGGGCGTATGGCTACACCTTC